The 19 T cell receptor beta chains presented below share a single source sample, sequenced in a study of chemoradiotherapy in HPV16-positive cancers. Assay used: immunoSEQ multiplex PCR; TCRdb lists only in-frame clones, some missing. Of about 29,000 clones listed, around 90% are singletons. The source was blood, collected from a patient who underwent chemoradiotherapy. The receptors derive from a human donor with HPV-associated anogenital cancer.

This chain joins TRBV7-2 and TRBJ2-2; TRBD2 matches 8 bases. CDR1 SGHTA and CDR2 FQGNSA come from the germline V gene. The CDR3 spans 16 residues. J lost 3 bases, V lost 2 bases, and 5 bases had no gene match. In DNA form, the CDR3 reads TGTGCCAGCAGCTTAAATAGCGGGATTGACACCGGGGAGCTGTTTTTT. Protein sequence: CASSLNSGIDTGELFF. Together with reference TRBV7-2 and TRBJ2-2, the CDR3 gives the full variable domain: GAGVSQSPSNKVTEKGKDVELRCDPISGHTALYWYRQSLGQGLEFLIYFQGNSAPDKSGLPSDRFSAERTGGSVSTLTIQRTQQEDSAVYLCASSLNSGIDTGELFFGEGSRLTVL.

DNA of the CDR3: TGCGCCAGCAGCTCCGGAACAGGGAGTAACTATGGCTACACCTTC. Amino acids: CASSSGTGSNYGYTF. The chain links TRBV5-1 to TRBJ1-2, with D tentatively TRBD1 (6 bases). V dropped 3 bases and J dropped 1 base, with 13 bases sitting between them. Germline V gene sequence: CDR1 SGHRS, CDR2 YFSETQ. There are 15 residues in the CDR3. Full variable domain (rest looked up from reference TRBV5-1 and TRBJ1-2): KAGVTQTPRYLIKTRGQQVTLSCSPISGHRSVSWYQQTPGQGLQFLFEYFSETQRNKGNFPGRFSGRQFSNSRSEMNVSTLELGDSALYLCASSSGTGSNYGYTFGSGTRLTVV.

The chain employs TRBV7-9 and TRBJ2-7, with a possible D match to TRBD2 (7 bases). Trimming took off 0 bases at V and 0 bases at J, with 9 bases between the two ends. Per the germline V gene, CDR1 is SEHNR and CDR2 is FQNEAQ (reference sequence). The length of the CDR3 is 15 residues. In DNA, the CDR3 is TGTGCCAGCAGCTTAGCGGGGGGGCGCTCCTACGAGCAGTACTTC. Its protein product is CASSLAGGRSYEQYF.

The chain links TRBV5-5 to TRBJ2-7; possible D gene TRBD1, 6 bases. Germline loops: CDR1 SGHKS, CDR2 YYEKEE (reference sequence). The CDR3 spans 17 residues. Between the trimmed V and J ends, which lost 4 bases and 0 bases, there was a span of 20 bases. The CDR3 nucleotides are TGTGCCAGCAGCGAGCCTTGGACAGCACTCTCCTCCTACGAGCAGTACTTC. This codes for CASSEPWTALSSYEQYF.

The rearrangement uses TRBV29-1 and TRBJ1-2, with no clear D. Trimming cost V 2 bases and J 4 bases, with 14 bases left between them. The CDR3 totals 14 residues. Germline V gene sequence: CDR1 SQVTM, CDR2 ANQGSEA. The CDR3 bases are TGCAGCGTTGAAATGGCGGGGTCGGGCTATGGCTACACCTTC. This gives the protein CSVEMAGSGYGYTF.

V and J are TRBV9 and TRBJ1-2; no clear D. Germline CDR1 is SGDLS and CDR2 is YYNGEE. The germline V and J ends were trimmed by 1 base and 8 bases, with 15 bases remaining between them. This CDR3 has 14 residues. The CDR3 is CASSVNAGRDGYTF. The CDR3 bases are TGTGCCAGCAGCGTAAATGCAGGAAGAGACGGCTACACCTTC.

The chain combines TRBV19 with TRBJ2-7; the match to TRBD2 covers 7 bases. Germline V gene sequence: CDR1 LNHDA, CDR2 SQIVND (reference sequence). With V trimmed by 6 bases and J by 5 bases, 10 bases remained unmatched. The CDR3 extends over 14 amino acids. The CDR3 loop reads CASRGPSGPNEQYF. The CDR3 DNA reads TGTGCCAGTAGAGGGCCTAGCGGTCCGAACGAGCAGTACTTC.

The J gene is TRBJ1-3, the V gene TRBV28, with D perhaps matching TRBD1 (5 bases). The CDR3 has 14 amino acids. Between the trimmed V and J ends, which lost 7 bases and 2 bases, there was a span of 12 bases. CDR1 and CDR2 from the germline V gene are MDHEN and SYDVKM. The CDR3: CASTLGGAGNTIYF. The CDR3 DNA sequence: TGTGCCAGCACCCTGGGGGGGGCTGGAAACACCATATATTTT. Complete variable domain (other parts from reference TRBV28 and TRBJ1-3): DVKVTQSSRYLVKRTGEKVFLECVQDMDHENMFWYRQDPGLGLRLIYFSYDVKMKEKGDIPEGYSVSREKKERFSLILESASTNQTSMYLCASTLGGAGNTIYFGEGSWLTVV.

This clone appeared a few times. The V gene is TRBV29-1, the J gene TRBJ2-2; D not certain. This CDR3 is built from 14 residues. V lost 0 bases to trimming and J lost 3 bases, with 8 bases between them. Germline CDR1 and CDR2: SQVTM and ANQGSEA. The DNA of the CDR3 is TGCAGCGTTGAAGATGACGACTACACCGGGGAGCTGTTTTTT. Translation gives CSVEDDDYTGELFF.

The gene calls are TRBV2 and TRBJ2-3; 7 bases are a match to TRBD2. The trim removed 6 bases at V and 6 bases at J, leaving 9 bases unmatched. Germline lookup yields CDR1 SNHLY and CDR2 FYNNEI. CDR3 length: 14 residues. CDR3 sequence: CASSTAGSFDTQYF. The CDR3 region has the DNA TGTGCCAGCAGCACAGCGGGGAGTTTTGATACGCAGTATTTT.

This sequence joins TRBV4-1 and TRBJ2-1; TRBD2 matches 12 bases. Germline trimming cut 1 base from V and 7 bases from J; bases unmatched to any gene: 8. Germline V gene sequence: CDR1 MGHRA, CDR2 YSYEKL. CDR3 length: 17 amino acids. The DNA of the CDR3 is TGCGCCAGCAGCCAAGTGCTAGCGGGAGGGCCCCGAAATGAGCAGTTCTTC. Its protein is CASSQVLAGGPRNEQFF.

In DNA form, the CDR3 reads TGCGCCAGCAGCTCGGGACAGCTGAGCTCCTACGAGCAGTACTTC. This gives the protein CASSSGQLSSYEQYF. The chain couples TRBV5-1 to TRBJ2-7; 7 bases agree with TRBD1. V was pared by 3 bases and J by 0 bases, with 6 bases of the junction left unmatched. This CDR3 region has 15 residues. Germline values: CDR1 SGHRS, CDR2 YFSETQ.

The chain recombines TRBV7-2 with TRBJ2-2; 7 bases are a match to TRBD2. Germline lookup yields CDR1 SGHTA and CDR2 FQGNSA. The CDR3 is made up of 15 amino acids. V lost 2 bases and J lost 4; bases outside the gene matches: 4. This CDR3 is CASSLITGGTGELFF. CDR3 DNA: TGTGCCAGCAGCTTAATCACGGGGGGCACCGGGGAGCTGTTTTTT.

The chain has TRBV30 and TRBJ2-3, with a possible D match to TRBD1 (5 bases). Germline assignment: CDR1 GTSNPN and CDR2 SVGIG (reference sequence). V dropped 5 bases and J dropped 3 bases, with 12 bases sitting between them. The CDR3 is 13 amino acids. CDR3 sequence: CAWSLRDTDTQYF. The CDR3 DNA follows: TGTGCCTGGTCCCTCAGGGATACAGATACGCAGTATTTT.

This clone was counted a single time. The J gene is TRBJ2-6, the V gene TRBV27, with D possibly being TRBD2 (6 bases). The CDR3 sequence is 20 residues long. CDR1 MNHEY and CDR2 SMNVEV come from the germline V gene (reference sequence). Trimming removed 2 bases at V and 2 bases at J, with 22 bases between. The CDR3, as DNA: TGTGCCAGCAGTTTAATATATTGGGAGGACAAGAGAGCTGGGGCCAACGTCCTGACTTTC. Translation: CASSLIYWEDKRAGANVLTF.

Concerning this clone: Other DNA sequences in this specimen translate into the identical CDR3. The chain has TRBV7-2 and TRBJ2-3; 7 nucleotides line up with TRBD2. Trimming at V came to 4 bases and at J to 0 bases, leaving 1 base not matched to a gene. Germline CDR1 reads SGHTA; CDR2 reads FQGNSA. The CDR3 totals 14 residues. Here the CDR3 DNA reads TGTGCCAGCAGCTCGGGGGGAAGCACAGATACGCAGTATTTT. It specifies CASSSGGSTDTQYF. Full variable domain (rest looked up from reference TRBV7-2 and TRBJ2-3): GAGVSQSPSNKVTEKGKDVELRCDPISGHTALYWYRQSLGQGLEFLIYFQGNSAPDKSGLPSDRFSAERTGGSVSTLTIQRTQQEDSAVYLCASSSGGSTDTQYFGPGTRLTVL.

CDR3 protein: CASSFSEGAYYEQYF. The CDR3 DNA reads as TGTGCCAGCAGCTTTTCGGAGGGAGCCTACTACGAGCAGTACTTC. V is TRBV11-2 and J is TRBJ2-7, with D possibly TRBD2 on 6 matching bases. V was clipped by 3 bases and J by 3 bases, with 15 bases between them. Germline loops: CDR1 SGHAT, CDR2 FQNNGV. The CDR3 length is 15 residues.

The CDR3 sequence is CASSFSGEPYEQYF. Here the CDR3 DNA reads TGTGCCAGCAGCTTTAGCGGGGAACCCTACGAGCAGTACTTC. The rearrangement joins TRBV11-2 to TRBJ2-7; 8 bases are a match to TRBD2. This CDR3 spans 14 amino acids. The J segment lost 2 bases and the V segment lost 3 bases, leaving 3 bases of the junction unmatched. CDR1 and CDR2 (germline): SGHAT, FQNNGV.

The chain combines TRBV27 with TRBJ2-7; D is perhaps TRBD2 (5 bases). Germline assignment: CDR1 MNHEY and CDR2 SMNVEV (reference sequence). V lost 2 bases and J lost 3, with 20 bases in between. CDR3 length equals 17 residues. DNA of the CDR3: TGTGCCAGCAGTTTACCCCGCCTTATGGACTCAGACTACGAGCAGTACTTC. It yields the protein CASSLPRLMDSDYEQYF.